This entry lists 19 T cell receptor beta chains sequenced from one sample in a study of T cell repertoires in cytomegalovirus infection. TCRdb re-called the reads through MiXCR, storing one row per CDR3 protein. This table has some 920,000 distinct CDR3 sequences, around 30% appearing once. Their cognate antigens are unknown. This sample comprised cultured CD8+ T cells from PBMCs, obtained from culture after CMV antigen stimulation. These receptors all stem from a human donor in good health (CMV status not recorded). Some clones in this sample may be carry-over from other donors' samples.

This clonotype was seen many times. This CDR3 reads CASGLDRGDLWVYGYTF. CDR3 DNA: TGTGCTAGTGGTTTGGACCGCGGTGATCTTTGGGTCTATGGCTACACCTTC. The rearrangement joins TRBV12-5 to TRBJ1-2, with D unclear. This CDR3 is built from 17 residues. From germline, CDR1 is LGHNT and CDR2 FRNRAP. V lost 1 base to trimming and J lost 4 bases, with 19 bases between them.

This clonotype appeared a few times. This chain joins TRBV7-9 and TRBJ1-1; unclear D gene. Trimming shortened V by 11 bases and J by 0 bases, and 16 bases separated the two germline ends. This CDR3 is 14 amino acids long. In germline, CDR1 is SEHNR, CDR2 FQNEAQ (reference sequence). The CDR3 here is CAEGSWEVNTEAFF. The CDR3, as DNA: TGTGCCGAAGGCTCTTGGGAGGTGAACACTGAAGCTTTCTTT.

This clonotype has more than one count but fewer than ten. The chain employs TRBV12-3 or TRBV12-4 and TRBJ2-3, with TRBD1 matching 10 bases. The trim removed 6 bases at V and 4 bases at J, leaving 7 bases unmatched. The CDR3 has 15 amino acids. The CDR3 here is CASSPRDRGADTQYF. The CDR3 DNA sequence: TGTGCCAGCAGCCCCCGGGACAGGGGAGCAGATACGCAGTATTTT.

This clonotype has a handful of counts. CDR3 region: CASSYSIRGFVNYNEQFF. Written as DNA, the CDR3 is TGTGCCAGCAGTTACTCGATCAGGGGGTTTGTTAACTACAATGAGCAGTTCTTC. The V and J genes are TRBV6-6 and TRBJ2-1; TRBD1 matches 7 bases. With 0 bases clipped from V and 3 bases from J, the junction kept 11 bases outside the gene matches. The CDR3 loop spans 18 amino acids. Per germline, CDR1 MNHNY and CDR2 SVGAGI (reference sequence).

This clonotype was seen at least ten times. The chain couples TRBV7-2 to TRBJ2-2; the D is unclear. The germline gives CDR1 SGHTA, CDR2 FQGNSA. CDR3 length: 14 residues. V lost 4 bases, J lost 3 bases, and 9 bases lay in between. The CDR3 DNA is TGTGCCAGCAGCTACTGGACCGACACCGGGGAGCTGTTTTTT. It specifies CASSYWTDTGELFF.

The CDR3 loop reads CASSTFHRSLREIQPQHF. DNA for the CDR3: TGTGCCAGTAGTACGTTTCATAGATCTCTCCGGGAAATTCAGCCCCAGCATTTT. V usage is TRBV19 and J usage is TRBJ1-5, with D unclear. Germline values: CDR1 LNHDA, CDR2 SQIVND (reference sequence). CDR3 length equals 18 residues. Deletions cut 4 bases from V and 6 bases from J, with 25 bases between.

The rearrangement links TRBV12-3 or TRBV12-4 to TRBJ2-1; perhaps D is TRBD1 or TRBD2 (5 bases each). CDR3 length: 15 residues. With 4 bases removed from V and 10 bases from J, the gap between germline ends came to 20 bases. For the CDR3, the DNA is TGTGCCAGCAGTTCCGGGGCAAGCCCGGTTGGCGAGCAGTTCTTC. It encodes CASSSGASPVGEQFF.

The rearrangement uses TRBV14 and TRBJ2-4; TRBD1 might be the D (6 bases). Germline V lookup: CDR1 SGHDN, CDR2 FVKESK. The CDR3 consists of 14 residues. Trimming shortened V by 2 bases and J by 5 bases, and 10 bases separated the two germline ends. CDR3: CASSQHPGENIQYF. The CDR3 DNA reads as TGTGCCAGCAGCCAACACCCAGGGGAAAACATTCAGTACTTC. Looking up the rest from reference TRBV14 and TRBJ2-4 gives the full variable domain: EAGVTQFPSHSVIEKGQTVTLRCDPISGHDNLYWYRRVMGKEIKFLLHFVKESKQDESGMPNNRFLAERTGGTYSTLKVQPAELEDSGVYFCASSQHPGENIQYFGAGTRLSVL.

The chain joins TRBV10-2 to TRBJ2-2; D is undetermined. V shed 4 bases and J shed 3 bases, with 6 bases lying between them. Germline lookup yields CDR1 WSHSY and CDR2 SAAADI. This CDR3 region has 13 residues. CDR3 sequence reads: CASSGEHTGELFF. The CDR3 bases are TGCGCCAGCAGTGGCGAACACACCGGGGAGCTGTTTTTT.

This clonotype was counted only a few times. The chain recombines TRBV28 with TRBJ2-1, with unresolved D. This CDR3 is built from 12 residues. CDR1 is MDHEN and CDR2 is SYDVKM in the germline V gene. The V and J ends lost 3 bases and 5 bases respectively, with 5 bases between them. The CDR3 bases are TGTGCCAGCAGTTTCTACGACAATGAGCAGTTCTTC. Translating it yields CASSFYDNEQFF.

A few counts support this clonotype. V gene TRBV11-2 combines with J gene TRBJ2-4, with D uncertain. V lost 4 bases to trimming and J lost 7 bases, with 14 bases between them. CDR1 and CDR2 from the germline V gene are SGHAT and FQNNGV. This CDR3 comprises 14 residues. The CDR3 here is CASSSPAELNIQYF. The CDR3 DNA sequence: TGTGCCAGCAGCTCTCCGGCCGAGCTCAACATTCAGTACTTC.

This clonotype was counted only a few times. The chain has TRBV18 and TRBJ1-3; D remains unclear. The CDR3 extends over 14 amino acids. The germline CDR1 and CDR2 sequences are KGHSH and LQKENI. The V and J ends lost 2 bases and 12 bases respectively, with 17 bases between them. The CDR3 sequence: CASSPTTKINHIYF. The CDR3 DNA reads as TGTGCCAGCTCACCAACTACTAAAATCAACCACATATATTTT.

This clonotype was picked up a small number of times. The chain links TRBV19 to TRBJ1-5, with D perhaps TRBD1 (5 bases). Per germline, CDR1 LNHDA and CDR2 SQIVND (reference sequence). The CDR3 has 15 residues. The V gene lost 7 bases and the J gene lost 2 bases, with 15 bases spanning the gap. The CDR3 bases are TGTGCCAGTAATACCTCCCGGGGCCGCAATCAGCCCCAGCATTTT. It codes for CASNTSRGRNQPQHF.

The chain carries TRBV2 and TRBJ2-1; 11 nucleotides line up with TRBD2. This CDR3 spans 15 amino acids. CDR1 and CDR2 (germline): SNHLY, FYNNEI. J gave up 5 bases and V 5 bases, and 5 bases lay outside the gene matches. The CDR3 spells CASSIAGGRNNEQFF. For the CDR3, the DNA is TGTGCCAGCAGTATAGCGGGGGGGCGCAACAATGAGCAGTTCTTC.

The chain carries TRBV6-5 and TRBJ2-2, with 8 bases identical to TRBD2. The CDR3 sequence is 15 residues long. The junction had 6 bases not matched to a gene; V was cut back by 5 bases and J by 4 bases. Germline assignment: CDR1 MNHEY and CDR2 SVGAGI. CDR3 DNA: TGTGCCAGCAGTCAGACTAGCGTGGGCACCGGGGAGCTGTTTTTT. It is translated as CASSQTSVGTGELFF.

The V call is TRBV18, the J call TRBJ2-6, with 7 bases aligning to TRBD1. Germline CDR1 is KGHSH and CDR2 is LQKENI. The CDR3 totals 16 residues. V shed 6 bases, J shed 2 bases, and the junction held 7 bases outside the gene matches. CDR3 sequence reads: CASSLERGPGANVLTF. The CDR3 nucleotides are TGTGCCAGCTCGCTTGAAAGGGGGCCTGGGGCCAACGTCCTGACTTTC.

This clonotype was seen a handful of times. The V call is TRBV25-1, the J call TRBJ1-1, with unresolved D. Germline lookup yields CDR1 MGHDK and CDR2 SYGVNS. The CDR3 length is 11 residues. V was cut by 3 bases and J by 7 bases, with 6 bases left in between. CDR3 in amino acids: CASSDFDEAFF. The CDR3 DNA is TGTGCCAGCAGTGACTTTGATGAAGCTTTCTTT.

The chain carries TRBV6-1 and TRBJ2-1; no clear D. V was cut by 0 bases and J by 0 bases, with 9 bases left in between. In germline, CDR1 is MNHNS, CDR2 SASEGT. The CDR3 is 16 amino acids. The CDR3 coding sequence is TGTGCCAGCAGTGAAGCGTGGCAGAGCTCCTACAATGAGCAGTTCTTC. This gives the protein CASSEAWQSSYNEQFF.

The chain uses TRBV11-2 and TRBJ2-5; TRBD2 matches at 7 bases. In germline, CDR1 is SGHAT, CDR2 FQNNGV. The V and J ends lost 6 bases and 0 bases, in that order; junction bases with no gene match: 4. The CDR3 spans 14 residues. The CDR3 DNA follows: TGTGCCAGCAGATTGACTAGCCACCAAGAGACCCAGTACTTC. Translated: CASRLTSHQETQYF. Variable domain in full (rest from reference TRBV11-2 and TRBJ2-5): EAGVAQSPRYKIIEKRQSVAFWCNPISGHATLYWYQQILGQGPKLLIQFQNNGVVDDSQLPKDRFSAERLKGVDSTLKIQPAKLEDSAVYLCASRLTSHQETQYFGPGTRLLVL.